This T cell receptor (beta chain) was identified during a study of shared clonotypes between healthy human individuals. Germline loops: CDR1 SGHAT, CDR2 FQNNGV. Trimming left V 1 base short and J 10 bases short, with 11 bases between. The CDR3 is 13 residues long. With respect to this clone: Its antigen is not known.

Assay execution took place at the deep level. Repertoires were generated with immunoSEQ multiplex PCR, while TCRdb's copy carries only in-frame clones and drops some. The sample contains just under 350,000 clones, roughly 80% of which appear only once. Nashville, Tennessee was home to all donors, each a Caucasian adult. The split of CD4+ cells yielded CD45RA+ naive and CD45RA-negative memory subsets. Study-wide results and limits: A handful of donors showed sharing of around 5% of naive CD4 clonotypes.

This rearrangement joins TRBV11-2 to TRBJ2-4; D possibly corresponds to TRBD2 (5 bases). The specimen sequenced was memory CD4+ T cells sorted from blood. This sample's subset: CD45RA-negative fraction. The sequence derives from a young man in good health. The CDR3 sequence is CASSLAAGGIQYF. CDR3 coding DNA: TGTGCCAGCAGCTTAGCGGCGGGCGGGATTCAGTACTTC.